Given below is one TCR beta chain in context. Its antigen is undetermined. The sample comes from a study of T cells expressing NK-cell markers. Overall study context: In sorted CD3+CD56+NKG2C+, CD3+CD56+NKG2C- and CD3+CD56-NKG2C+ T cells, TCR beta repertoires were obtained. Notes on the study in general: The leading position in the CD3+CD56-NKG2C+ fraction of several donors also went to these clonotypes. As a fraction of CD8+ T cells, dominant NKG2C+ clonotypes reached about 1.0-8% in six donors.

cDNA encoding TCR beta was synthesized via 5'RACE template switching incorporating UMIs. After re-calling the 5' RACE reads, TCRdb lists one entry per CDR3 protein, DNA absent. The sample's table shows around 550,000 distinct CDR3 sequences. This CDR3 is built from 15 residues. CDR1 and CDR2 from the germline V gene are LNHNV and YYDKDF (reference sequence). The gene calls are TRBV15 and TRBJ1-2; absent DNA, TCRdb's TRBD1 call cannot be checked. Sequencing used blood T cells: a sorted CD56 or NKG2C T cell subset, CD4+ or CD8+ T cells, or bulk PBMC T cells (not recorded which). This receptor was identified in a young man in good health. This CDR3 reads CATSREDRVGYGYTF.